Each of the 17 T cell receptor beta chains below was sequenced from the same sample in a study of cytomegalovirus exposure and HLA in healthy donors. The PCR ran on 60 Vbeta and 13 Jbeta primers. TCRdb's table, derived via immunoSEQ multiplex PCR, lists solely in-frame clones and lacks some. This sample has 150,000 or so clones, with roughly 80% found just once. Material for sequencing was PBMCs. The source of these receptors is a man aged 35-49 years in good health and CMV-seropositive.

The V and J genes are TRBV2 and TRBJ2-2, with 7 bases fitting TRBD1. Germline lookup yields CDR1 SNHLY and CDR2 FYNNEI. V dropped 5 bases and J dropped 0; count of bases not matched to a gene: 3. The CDR3 length is 15 residues. In DNA, the CDR3 is TGTGCCAGCAGTTGGACAGGTCCGAACACCGGGGAGCTGTTTTTT. Translating gives CASSWTGPNTGELFF. The entire variable domain, with the rest obtained from reference TRBV2 and TRBJ2-2, is as follows: EPEVTQTPSHQVTQMGQEVILRCVPISNHLYFYWYRQILGQKVEFLVSFYNNEISEKSEIFDDQFSVERPDGSNFTLKIRSTKLEDSAMYFCASSWTGPNTGELFFGEGSRLTVL.

This sequence joins TRBV27 and TRBJ2-1, with 9 positions matching TRBD1. CDR1 is MNHEY, CDR2 SMNVEV, per germline (reference sequence). The junction had 3 bases not matched to a gene; V was cut back by 2 bases and J by 7 bases. This CDR3 is 14 amino acids long. CDR3 coding DNA: TGTGCCAGCAGTTTAGGGGACAGGGTTAATGAGCAGTTCTTC. The encoded protein is CASSLGDRVNEQFF.

This CDR3 is CASSVRQTGNEQFF. The CDR3 region has the DNA TGTGCCAGTAGTGTCCGACAGACAGGGAATGAGCAGTTCTTC. The V and J genes are TRBV19 and TRBJ2-1, with TRBD1 matching over 7 bases. This CDR3 contains 14 residues. Germline V lookup: CDR1 LNHDA, CDR2 SQIVND (reference sequence). V gave up 5 bases and J gave up 7 bases; unmatched junction bases: 8.

CDR3 coding DNA: TGCGCCAGCAGCCCACCGGACAGGGCATTCGATGAGCAGTTCTTC. Its protein product is CASSPPDRAFDEQFF. The chain joins TRBV4-1 to TRBJ2-1, with 8 bases matching TRBD1. Germline values: CDR1 MGHRA, CDR2 YSYEKL. The ends lost 4 bases at V and 8 bases at J; junction bases unmatched: 10. The length of the CDR3 is 15 residues.

J is TRBJ1-2 and V is TRBV18, with 10 bases identical to TRBD1. J was trimmed by 6 bases and V by 1 base; bases with no gene match: 14. Germline V gene data show CDR1 as KGHSH and CDR2 as LQKENI. This CDR3 spans 18 amino acids. As DNA, the CDR3 is TGTGCCAGCTCACCACTTCCGGGACAGGGGATTTTAAAGAATGGCTACACCTTC. It codes for CASSPLPGQGILKNGYTF.

The chain uses TRBV7-8 and TRBJ2-7; 8 bases are a match to TRBD1. Germline values: CDR1 SGHVS, CDR2 FQNEAQ. This CDR3 is 16 amino acids long. The ends lost 1 base at V and 1 base at J; junction bases unmatched: 6. For the CDR3, the DNA is TGTGCCAGCAGCTTAGGCCCAGGGGGCATATCCTACGAGCAGTACTTC. Its translation: CASSLGPGGISYEQYF.

The J gene is TRBJ1-6, the V gene TRBV28; 8 nucleotides match TRBD1. The trim removed 5 bases at V and 9 bases at J, leaving 6 bases unmatched. Germline V gene data show CDR1 as MDHEN and CDR2 as SYDVKM. The CDR3 is made up of 14 amino acids. The CDR3 sequence: CASSPPQGGSPLHF. CDR3 bases: TGTGCCAGCAGTCCCCCACAGGGGGGTTCACCCCTCCACTTT.

This clone was observed a few times. CDR3 residues: CASSRGHLKETQYF. The CDR3 DNA follows: TGTGCCAGTAGTAGGGGACACCTAAAAGAGACCCAGTACTTC. The rearrangement links TRBV19 to TRBJ2-5, with D possibly being TRBD1 (6 bases). This CDR3 comprises 14 residues. V was pared by 4 bases and J by 3 bases, with 12 bases between. CDR1 and CDR2 (germline): LNHDA, SQIVND (reference sequence).

This chain connects TRBV5-4 to TRBJ2-7; 11 bases are shared with TRBD2. Looked up from germline, CDR1 is SGHNT and CDR2 is YYREEE (reference sequence). With V trimmed by 3 bases and J by 2 bases, 4 bases remained unmatched. This CDR3 has 15 amino acids. The CDR3 bases are TGTGCCAGCAGCTACGGGACTAGCGGAACCTACGAGCAGTACTTC. Translated, it gives CASSYGTSGTYEQYF.

The V and J genes are TRBV9 and TRBJ2-1; D not resolved. Looked up from germline, CDR1 is SGDLS and CDR2 is YYNGEE. V was trimmed by 3 bases and J by 0 bases, leaving 4 bases between them. The CDR3 loop spans 13 amino acids. The CDR3 sequence: CASSAGSYNEQFF. CDR3 nucleotide sequence: TGTGCCAGCAGCGCCGGCTCCTACAATGAGCAGTTCTTC.

This chain links TRBV5-1 with TRBJ1-1; 8 bases line up with TRBD1. Germline V lookup: CDR1 SGHRS, CDR2 YFSETQ. CDR3 size: 15 residues. The ends lost 0 bases at V and 5 bases at J; junction bases unmatched: 6. The DNA for the CDR3 is TGCGCCAGCAGCTTGGCCGGACAGGGTGGGACTGAAGCTTTCTTT. Its protein product is CASSLAGQGGTEAFF.

This chain connects TRBV6-1 to TRBJ1-5, with D tentatively TRBD1 (5 bases). CDR3 size: 16 residues. V was pared by 2 bases and J by 4 bases, with 15 bases between. Germline values: CDR1 MNHNS, CDR2 SASEGT. The CDR3 region is CASSEYLDKGNQPQHF. DNA of the CDR3: TGTGCCAGCAGTGAATATCTGGATAAGGGGAATCAGCCCCAGCATTTT.

V and J are TRBV7-3 and TRBJ2-1; TRBD2 matches 9 bases. J was trimmed by 8 bases and V by 5 bases; bases with no gene match: 7. The CDR3 has 14 residues. Germline assignment: CDR1 SGHTA and CDR2 FQGTGA. The CDR3 reads CASSVSSGNDEQFF. In DNA form, the CDR3 reads TGTGCCAGCAGCGTTTCTAGCGGGAATGATGAGCAGTTCTTC.

This chain links TRBV10-1 with TRBJ2-5; possible D gene TRBD1, 5 bases. CDR1 is WNHNN, CDR2 SYGVQD, per germline (reference sequence). The CDR3 loop spans 14 amino acids. V gave up 1 base and J gave up 4 bases, with 10 bases separating them. The CDR3 is CASSEYGAGETQYF. The CDR3 DNA follows: TGCGCCAGCAGTGAGTATGGGGCCGGAGAGACCCAGTACTTC.

V is TRBV7-8 and J is TRBJ1-2; D may be TRBD1 (6 bases). From germline, CDR1 is SGHVS and CDR2 FQNEAQ. V was cut by 2 bases and J by 4 bases, with 14 bases left in between. This CDR3 has 15 residues. CDR3 in amino acids: CASSLSAGAGYGYTF. In nucleotides, the CDR3 is TGTGCCAGCAGCTTATCCGCAGGGGCAGGCTATGGCTACACCTTC.

The gene calls are TRBV14 and TRBJ2-4; TRBD2 matches 7 bases. V gave up 0 bases and J gave up 8 bases; unmatched junction bases: 4. The CDR3 covers 14 residues. Germline V gene data show CDR1 as SGHDN and CDR2 as FVKESK. CDR3 sequence: CASSQDWGGDIQYF. The CDR3 DNA reads TGTGCCAGCAGCCAAGATTGGGGGGGAGACATTCAGTACTTC. Filled out from reference TRBV14 and TRBJ2-4, the complete variable domain reads EAGVTQFPSHSVIEKGQTVTLRCDPISGHDNLYWYRRVMGKEIKFLLHFVKESKQDESGMPNNRFLAERTGGTYSTLKVQPAELEDSGVYFCASSQDWGGDIQYFGAGTRLSVL.

V and J are TRBV4-1 and TRBJ2-1; 16 positions match TRBD2. CDR1 and CDR2 from the germline V gene are MGHRA and YSYEKL. This CDR3 is built from 20 residues. V lost 4 bases, J lost 4 bases, and 13 bases stayed unmatched. The CDR3 DNA reads as TGCGCCAGCAGCCCAACAGGGACTAGCGGGAGGGGGGGGCAATACAATGAGCAGTTCTTC. Its protein is CASSPTGTSGRGGQYNEQFF.